The 3 T cell receptor beta chains listed next were all sequenced from one sample in a study of T-cell memory formation after mild COVID-19. TCRdb recomputed calls from the 5' RACE reads with MiXCR, one row per CDR3 protein. The sample lists 580,000 or so distinct CDR3 sequences, 15% to 20% occurring once. Source material: PBMCs or a T cell subset sorted from them (not recorded which). All receptors come from an adult woman who had mild COVID-19 (a few samples of this study predate the infection). Cell type and time point are not known.

This clonotype has a handful of counts. The genes are TRBV5-4 and TRBJ2-3, with D maybe TRBD2 (6 bases). CDR3 length equals 15 residues. Looked up from germline, CDR1 is SGHNT and CDR2 is YYREEE (reference sequence). V was shortened by 4 bases and J by 1 base, with 13 bases between the two germline ends. The CDR3: CASSPGGGGTDTQYF. For the CDR3, the DNA is TGTGCCAGCAGCCCCGGGGGTGGCGGCACAGATACGCAGTATTTT. Combining the CDR3 with reference TRBV5-4 and TRBJ2-3 gives the whole variable domain ETGVTQSPTHLIKTRGQQVTLRCSSQSGHNTVSWYQQALGQGPQFIFQYYREEENGRGNFPPRFSGLQFPNYSSELNVNALELDDSALYLCASSPGGGGTDTQYFGPGTRLTVL.

The chain employs TRBV6-5 and TRBJ2-7; D uncertain. The CDR3 is 14 amino acids. V lost 5 bases and J 0 bases, leaving 11 bases between the germline ends. CDR1 is MNHEY, CDR2 SVGAGI, per germline. The CDR3 bases are TGTGCCAGCAGTATAGATTTCAGCTCCTACGAGCAGTACTTC. Its translation is CASSIDFSSYEQYF.

This clonotype showed up just a few times. V gene TRBV10-2 combines with J gene TRBJ1-2; the D gene is possibly TRBD1 (5 bases). The CDR3 extends over 13 amino acids. CDR1 WSHSY and CDR2 SAAADI come from the germline V gene. Trimming shortened V by 6 bases and J by 4 bases, and 12 bases separated the two germline ends. CDR3 coding DNA: TGCGCCAGCAGGTCACAGGAGGTCTATGGCTACACCTTC. Translating gives CASRSQEVYGYTF.